The clone carrying this T cell receptor (beta chain) was counted a single time. Antigen unknown. Given the absence of the conserved phenylalanine or tryptophan at the CDR3 end, a read error is likely. This sample's RNA came from whole unsorted tissue. More than 3 cm separated this lung sample from the edge of the tumor. Donors were chemotherapy-naive, newly diagnosed lung cancer surgical patients in China, August–late 2014. The data stem from a study of tumor and adjacent non-tumor tissue in lung cancer. Study background: Around 4.5 million productive TCRbeta reads were obtained per sample on average.

The library came from three nested PCR rounds adapted from ARM-PCR protocols. TCRdb processed the multiplex PCR reads anew with MiXCR; each CDR3 protein has one entry. The table lists fewer than 100,000 distinct CDR3 sequences, approximately 73% of them singletons. Per the germline V gene, CDR1 is MNHNY and CDR2 is SVGAGI (reference sequence). The CDR3 totals 14 residues. Study-level points and caveats: Top 100 clones took a larger repertoire share in normal lung.

The specimen was distant non-tumor lung tissue. The receptor was isolated from a woman aged 45-65 years with non-small cell lung cancer. The chain combines TRBV6-6 with TRBJ2-3, with D possibly matching TRBD1 (5 bases). Here the CDR3 reads CASTEDSITDTQYL. For the CDR3, the DNA is TGTGCCAGCACTGAAGACAGTATCACAGACACGCAGTATCTT.